The 27 T cell receptor beta chains presented below share a single source sample, sequenced in a study of blood T cell repertoires in COVID-19. Profiling relied on immunoSEQ multiplex PCR, and the TCRdb table lists in-frame clones only, not all of them. The sample comprises tens of thousands of clones, nearly 90% of which are singletons, and 4% to 6.5% rests with the top ten. Sequencing was carried out using peripheral blood. Receptor source: a man in his fifties or sixties with acute or convalescent COVID-19.

The chain combines TRBV9 with TRBJ2-7; TRBD1 agrees at 8 bases. CDR3 length equals 15 residues. With V trimmed by 0 bases and J by 2 bases, 4 bases remained unmatched. Germline assignment: CDR1 SGDLS and CDR2 YYNGEE. For the CDR3, the DNA is TGTGCCAGCAGCGTAGGACAGGGGTACCCCTACGAGCAGTACTTC. Translation gives CASSVGQGYPYEQYF.

The rearrangement uses TRBV6-5 and TRBJ1-1; D is unresolved. CDR3 size: 12 residues. V was shortened by 7 bases and J by 6 bases, with 12 bases between the two germline ends. Germline-derived CDR1 and CDR2 are MNHEY and SVGAGI. CDR3 in amino acids: CASILEEAEAFF. The CDR3 DNA follows: TGTGCCAGCATATTGGAGGAGGCTGAAGCTTTCTTT.

This chain joins TRBV6-2 or TRBV6-3 and TRBJ2-7; 9 positions match TRBD2. Trimming at V came to 3 bases and at J to 4 bases, leaving 4 bases not matched to a gene. CDR1 is MNHEY, CDR2 SVGEGT, per germline. CDR3 length equals 14 residues. The CDR3 region is CASSYAGGQYEQYF. The CDR3 coding sequence is TGTGCCAGCAGTTATGCGGGAGGGCAATACGAGCAGTACTTC.

The chain carries TRBV2 and TRBJ2-1, with 8 bases that match TRBD2. V dropped 6 bases and J dropped 4; count of bases not matched to a gene: 11. The germline V gene encodes CDR1 SNHLY and CDR2 FYNNEI. The CDR3 length is 16 residues. The CDR3 reads CASSPPSGSKYNEQFF. The CDR3 region has the DNA TGTGCCAGCAGCCCACCCAGCGGGAGTAAATACAATGAGCAGTTCTTC.

The gene calls are TRBV7-2 and TRBJ2-1, with TRBD2 identical over 9 bases. This CDR3 is 16 amino acids long. The junction had 13 bases not matched to a gene; V was cut back by 4 bases and J by 9 bases. Per the germline V gene, CDR1 is SGHTA and CDR2 is FQGNSA. The CDR3 sequence is CASSSYQLAGAIEQFF. The CDR3 nucleotides read TGTGCCAGCAGCTCCTATCAACTAGCGGGTGCTATTGAGCAGTTCTTC. The full variable domain, rest sourced from reference TRBV7-2 and TRBJ2-1, is GAGVSQSPSNKVTEKGKDVELRCDPISGHTALYWYRQSLGQGLEFLIYFQGNSAPDKSGLPSDRFSAERTGGSVSTLTIQRTQQEDSAVYLCASSSYQLAGAIEQFFGPGTRLTVL.

The chain joins TRBV5-1 to TRBJ2-6; 7 bases align to TRBD1. V was pared by 3 bases and J by 0 bases, with 12 bases of the junction left unmatched. Germline V lookup: CDR1 SGHRS, CDR2 YFSETQ. There are 19 residues in the CDR3. CDR3 bases: TGCGCCAGCAGCTCGATCCAGGGGGACCCTTTCTCTGGGGCCAACGTCCTGACTTTC. Its translation: CASSSIQGDPFSGANVLTF.

In its sample, this clone was seen a few times. The V and J genes are TRBV5-6 and TRBJ1-2, with 10 bases lining up with TRBD1. The V and J ends lost 4 bases and 5 bases, in that order; junction bases with no gene match: 11. The CDR3 is 16 amino acids. CDR1 and CDR2 from the germline V gene are SGHDT and YYEEEE. The CDR3: CASSHTRDRGRYGYTF. The CDR3 coding sequence is TGTGCCAGCAGCCACACCCGGGACAGGGGCAGGTATGGCTACACCTTC.

CDR3 nucleotides: TGTGCCAGCAGCCCCAGGATGGGGACAGGGGGGGATTCACCCCTCCACTTT. Its translation is CASSPRMGTGGDSPLHF. This chain uses TRBV11-3 with TRBJ1-6; 11 bases are a match to TRBD1. CDR1 and CDR2 (germline): SGHNT, YENEEA. There are 17 residues in the CDR3. J gave up 8 bases and V 5 bases, and 11 bases lay outside the gene matches.

The chain has TRBV29-1 and TRBJ1-1; tentatively, D is TRBD1 (5 bases). This CDR3 is built from 13 residues. Germline CDR1 is SQVTM and CDR2 is ANQGSEA. Between the trimmed V and J ends, which lost 3 bases and 7 bases, there was a span of 15 bases. The CDR3 region is CSVDRSGVGEAFF. CDR3 nucleotide sequence: TGCAGCGTTGACCGCTCGGGGGTCGGTGAAGCTTTCTTT.

The chain couples TRBV10-1 to TRBJ1-5, with 7 bases fitting TRBD1. The CDR3 extends over 19 amino acids. V gave up 5 bases and J gave up 0 bases; unmatched junction bases: 16. Per germline, CDR1 WNHNN and CDR2 SYGVQD (reference sequence). The CDR3 protein is CASSTWDSRGNYSNQPQHF. The CDR3 nucleotides read TGCGCCAGCAGTACCTGGGACAGTCGGGGCAACTATAGCAATCAGCCCCAGCATTTT.

This sequence joins TRBV4-1 and TRBJ2-7, with 7 bases fitting TRBD2. Trimming took 1 base from V and 2 from J; bases not matched to a gene: 8. The germline V gene has CDR1 MGHRA and CDR2 YSYEKL. There are 16 residues in the CDR3. CDR3 in amino acids: CASSQVAGVSAYEQYF. The CDR3 region has the DNA TGCGCCAGCAGCCAAGTGGCGGGAGTATCGGCCTACGAGCAGTACTTC.

V is TRBV5-1 and J is TRBJ2-3; 14 nucleotides agree with TRBD2. Germline-derived CDR1 and CDR2 are SGHRS and YFSETQ. The CDR3 consists of 18 residues. V shed 0 bases and J 5 bases; nucleotides not matched to a gene: 8. The CDR3 sequence is CASSLEGTSGSIVDTQYF. CDR3 bases: TGCGCCAGCAGCTTGGAGGGGACTAGCGGGAGCATAGTAGATACGCAGTATTTT.

This sequence joins TRBV10-3 and TRBJ2-1; 7 nucleotides match TRBD2. The CDR3 is 16 residues long. V gave up 0 bases and J gave up 2 bases; unmatched junction bases: 4. The germline gives CDR1 ENHRY, CDR2 SYGVKD. The CDR3 here is CAISESPSGTYNEQFF. For the CDR3, the DNA is TGTGCCATCAGTGAGTCCCCTAGCGGAACCTACAATGAGCAGTTCTTC.

J is TRBJ1-6 and V is TRBV5-1; D ambiguous. V lost 3 bases and J 13 bases, leaving 17 bases between the germline ends. Germline CDR1 and CDR2: SGHRS and YFSETQ. The CDR3 covers 14 residues. CDR3 in amino acids: CASSSRLSDVPLHF. DNA for the CDR3: TGCGCCAGCAGCTCCAGACTAAGCGATGTCCCCCTCCACTTT.

The chain joins TRBV2 to TRBJ2-7; TRBD1 aligns across 7 bases. This CDR3 has 14 residues. The V and J ends lost 6 bases and 0 bases, in that order; junction bases with no gene match: 5. In germline, CDR1 is SNHLY, CDR2 FYNNEI. CDR3 loop: CASSLDRYSYEQYF. CDR3 in DNA: TGTGCCAGCAGCTTGGACAGGTACTCCTACGAGCAGTACTTC.

The chain uses TRBV6-2 or TRBV6-3 and TRBJ1-5; D may be TRBD1 (5 bases). CDR3 length: 15 amino acids. Per germline, CDR1 MNHEY and CDR2 SVGEGT. The V end lost 2 bases, the J end lost 6 bases, and 14 bases lay between the germline ends. CDR3 residues: CASSYTAPGGQPQHF. CDR3 coding DNA: TGTGCCAGCAGTTACACGGCCCCCGGGGGTCAGCCCCAGCATTTT.

V usage is TRBV24-1 and J usage is TRBJ2-1; TRBD1 matches at 9 bases. The CDR3 extends over 21 amino acids. Per the germline V gene, CDR1 is KGHDR and CDR2 is SFDVKD. V was clipped by 7 bases and J by 1 base; unmatched bases: 22. CDR3 in DNA: TGTGCCACCAGCCCCACTGCCTTAACAGGGGGCCGGTTAAGTTCCTACAATGAGCAGTTCTTC. It specifies CATSPTALTGGRLSSYNEQFF.

DNA for the CDR3: TGTGCCAGCAGCTTAGCCGTAGGGGGGGTTGGGTCCTACAATGAGCAGTTCTTC. Encoded protein: CASSLAVGGVGSYNEQFF. The chain uses TRBV7-2 and TRBJ2-1, with D possibly matching TRBD2 (7 bases). Germline values: CDR1 SGHTA, CDR2 FQGNSA. The CDR3 runs to 18 residues. Trimming removed 0 bases at V and 1 base at J, with 16 bases between. The whole variable domain, remainder taken from reference TRBV7-2 and TRBJ2-1, is GAGVSQSPSNKVTEKGKDVELRCDPISGHTALYWYRQSLGQGLEFLIYFQGNSAPDKSGLPSDRFSAERTGGSVSTLTIQRTQQEDSAVYLCASSLAVGGVGSYNEQFFGPGTRLTVL.

The rearrangement uses TRBV4-2 and TRBJ2-3; 9 bases are shared with TRBD2. V shed 4 bases and J 1 base; nucleotides not matched to a gene: 6. Germline V gives CDR1 LGHNA, CDR2 YNFKEQ. The CDR3 is 16 amino acids. Here the CDR3 DNA reads TGTGCCAGCAGCCCCTCCCCTAGCGGGGGCACAGATACGCAGTATTTT. It yields the protein CASSPSPSGGTDTQYF.

The rearrangement uses TRBV19 and TRBJ2-1; TRBD2 aligns across 7 bases. The V gene's germline CDR1 is LNHDA and CDR2 SQIVND (reference sequence). V shed 0 bases and J 7 bases; nucleotides not matched to a gene: 15. The CDR3 is 18 residues long. CDR3 in amino acids: CASSIDPQTSSTKNEQFF. The CDR3 region has the DNA TGTGCCAGTAGTATAGATCCTCAGACTAGCTCTACTAAGAATGAGCAGTTCTTC.

This chain connects TRBV19 to TRBJ2-1; no clear D gene. CDR1 LNHDA and CDR2 SQIVND come from the germline V gene (reference sequence). Trimming pared 7 bases from V and 8 bases from J, leaving 12 bases between. This CDR3 has 12 amino acids. CDR3 region: CASNVSPHEQFF. In nucleotides, the CDR3 is TGTGCCAGTAATGTGAGCCCCCATGAGCAGTTCTTC. The full variable domain, in which reference TRBV19 and TRBJ2-1 provide the parts outside the CDR3, is DGGITQSPKYLFRKEGQNVTLSCEQNLNHDAMYWYRQDPGQGLRLIYYSQIVNDFQKGDIAEGYSVSREKKESFPLTVTSAQKNPTAFYLCASNVSPHEQFFGPGTRLTVL.

The chain has TRBV24-1 and TRBJ2-1; 9 bases map to TRBD1. In germline, CDR1 is KGHDR, CDR2 SFDVKD. There are 16 residues in the CDR3. The trim removed 5 bases at V and 6 bases at J, leaving 10 bases unmatched. The CDR3 coding sequence is TGTGCCACCAGTGGGACTTGGGACAGGGTCCCCAATGAGCAGTTCTTC. It is translated as CATSGTWDRVPNEQFF.

The chain joins TRBV29-1 to TRBJ1-3; TRBD1 is a possible D gene (5 bases). CDR1 is SQVTM and CDR2 is ANQGSEA in the germline V gene. This CDR3 region has 14 residues. The V and J ends lost 3 bases and 4 bases respectively, with 13 bases between them. CDR3 DNA: TGCAGCGTTGATGTCGGGGGGTCCGGAAACACCATATATTTT. Its translation: CSVDVGGSGNTIYF.

The V call is TRBV5-6, the J call TRBJ2-2, with 12 bases identical to TRBD2. The ends lost 2 bases at V and 5 bases at J; junction bases unmatched: 1. There are 15 residues in the CDR3. Germline CDR1 reads SGHDT; CDR2 reads YYEEEE. DNA of the CDR3: TGTGCCAGCAGCTTCGGACTAGCGGGGACCGGGGAGCTGTTTTTT. The encoded protein is CASSFGLAGTGELFF.

The rearrangement uses TRBV24-1 and TRBJ2-7, with TRBD2 as a possible D gene (5 bases). This CDR3 has 12 residues. Germline V gene sequence: CDR1 KGHDR, CDR2 SFDVKD. Trimming removed 9 bases from V and 3 bases from J, with 11 bases in between. The DNA of the CDR3 is TGTGCCACCGTTTTCGGGGTCTACGAGCAGTACTTC. Translated, it gives CATVFGVYEQYF.

V usage is TRBV6-5 and J usage is TRBJ2-7; 9 bases map to TRBD2. The length of the CDR3 is 13 residues. The V gene's germline CDR1 is MNHEY and CDR2 SVGAGI. Trimming at V came to 11 bases and at J to 7 bases, leaving 12 bases not matched to a gene. Here the CDR3 reads CAVVIAGAYEQYF. The CDR3 bases are TGTGCCGTTGTGATAGCGGGAGCGTATGAGCAGTACTTC.

The chain joins TRBV11-3 to TRBJ2-5; maybe TRBD2 (5 bases). Germline assignment: CDR1 SGHNT and CDR2 YENEEA. The CDR3 consists of 14 residues. The V end lost 5 bases, the J end lost 10 bases, and 20 bases lay between the germline ends. DNA for the CDR3: TGTGCCAGCAGCCAATCGTGGGGAGACCGTAACCAGTACTTC. Translated: CASSQSWGDRNQYF.